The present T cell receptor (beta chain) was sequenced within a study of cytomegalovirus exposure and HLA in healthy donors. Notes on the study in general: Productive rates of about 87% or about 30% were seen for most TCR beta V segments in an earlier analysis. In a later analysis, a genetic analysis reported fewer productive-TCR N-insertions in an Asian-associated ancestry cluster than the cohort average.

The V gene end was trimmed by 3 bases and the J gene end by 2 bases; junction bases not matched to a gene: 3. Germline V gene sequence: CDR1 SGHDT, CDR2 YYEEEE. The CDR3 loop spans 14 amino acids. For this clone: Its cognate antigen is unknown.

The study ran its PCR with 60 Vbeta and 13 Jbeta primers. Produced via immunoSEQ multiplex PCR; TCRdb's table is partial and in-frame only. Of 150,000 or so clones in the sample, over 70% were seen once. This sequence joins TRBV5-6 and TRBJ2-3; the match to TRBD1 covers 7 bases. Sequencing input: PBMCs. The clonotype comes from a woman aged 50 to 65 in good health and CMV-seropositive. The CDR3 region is CASSSGTVTDTQYF. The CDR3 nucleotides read TGTGCCAGCAGCTCCGGGACAGTCACAGATACGCAGTATTTT.